This T cell receptor (beta chain) was documented in a study of blood T cells in healthy people across ages (dated by TCRdb to the mid-2010s). In the study overall: In model experiments, roughly one uniquely barcoded TCR beta cDNA molecule per two T cells was captured by template switching. Using deep sequencing normalized with unique cDNA molecular identifiers, the study measured how TCR beta repertoire diversity changes with age. Using the same blood draw, the study looked at two additional independent replicas of 1 million unique cDNA reads for two donors, one aged 18 to 30 and the other aged 80 or older. Donors were grouped into four age groups: young (average roughly 15 years), middle-aged (around 39), aged (around 56) and long-lived (roughly 80).

On the study overall, not on this receptor specifically: Bulk unsorted PBMC profiling prevented conclusive comparison of naive and antigen-experienced compartments. Observed TCR beta diversity per million T cells fell roughly linearly with age, and a significant reduction was already apparent by age roughly 40. The percentage of naive T cells measured by flow cytometry correlated strongly with observed TCR beta diversity. Because the CMV infection status of the donors was unknown, age-related changes in expanded clonotypes may potentially have been confounded. Estimates of total diversity based on one million sequenced T cells were regarded as lower bounds and as underestimates. Compared with the aged group, the long-lived group had more naive CD4+ T cells, fewer expanded clones and increased TCR diversity, a pattern suggesting age selection.

The 39 donors, aged about 6 to 95 years, were systemically healthy Caucasian individuals from Russia. Roughly 9 milliliters of peripheral blood were drawn from each donor into EDTA-treated Vacutainer tubes. PBMCs were isolated by Ficoll-Paque density-gradient centrifugation, with at least 6 million obtained per sample. Trizol reagent was used to extract total RNA from PBMCs, with at least 6 micrograms per sample. Naive CD45RAhigh/CD27high T cell percentages were measured by flow cytometry on a PBMC aliquot from every donor. The library was made by 5' RACE. TCRdb records Illumina HiSeq 2500 as the sequencer. A second PCR of roughly 7 to 11 cycles was performed with a sample-barcoded 5' primer and a J-beta primer mix. A unique molecular identifier was introduced onto each TCR beta cDNA molecule by a template-switch 5' adaptor carrying 12 random nucleotides. At least 2.5 million CDR3-containing paired-end reads were obtained from each sample. The Mint cDNA synthesis kit, primed by a TRBC-specific oligonucleotide, was used to synthesize first-strand cDNA from all RNA. All cDNA was treated with uracil-DNA glycosylase and then went through a first 18-cycle PCR with the universal primers M1SS and BC2_uni_R. The source study handled its data this way. Each sample was normalized by randomly selecting 1 million high-quality reads, each carrying a distinct molecular identifier. Reads sharing molecular identifiers were discarded rather than binned into consensus sequences. MiTCR, run with a Q25 quality threshold and the strictest error-elimination algorithm, handled CDR3 identification, clonotype clustering and error correction. A nonparametric unseen species model using Euler transformation provided a lower-bound estimate of total TCR beta diversity. Using fastp at Q25 and MiXCR, TCRdb reprocessed the public reads and kept productive beta chains. Rows are unified per CDR3 protein, each entry keeping the most common DNA and genes. The V and J calls here are based on TCRdb, not the publication. Across this sample there are approximately 760,000 distinct CDR3 sequences, with 20% to 25% seen only once. 9.4% of the sample is taken by the ten largest.

This clonotype was counted a few times. Its antigen remains undetermined. Within one base of it there is no much larger clone, and no base qualities were kept. Reading from cysteine to phenylalanine, the CDR3 counts 12 amino acids. Here the CDR3 DNA is all that survives: 36 bases in frame from base 1. The V and J ends are trimmed by 8 bases and 0 bases, leaving 5 bases between them. In addition, the sample was reused for a study of T cells of mothers and their children. Reported in the second study: Nine systemically healthy Caucasian individuals served as donors, namely three mothers together with their six children. cDNA synthesis consumed the entire amount of extracted RNA, loaded at approximately 1.6 ug RNA in each 15 ul reaction. Sample barcodes and 2-4 random nucleotides were added via the M1S primer in the second PCR. Over 8 million TCR beta CDR3 reads were obtained for each mother, and some 3.1 million reads were obtained for each child. Thymic selection similarly shapes TCR recombination output in related and unrelated pairs, with minor effect from inherited differences. Normalized repertoire overlap was always slightly but never significantly higher in related than unrelated mother-child pairs. Persistent microchimeric T cell clones were not detected, at a sensitivity of approximately 93 clones per million clonotypes. Deep NGS was used in the study to compare the TCR beta repertoires of mothers and children and to look for features that separate related mother-child pairs from unrelated individuals. On average, the children were approximately 11 +/- 4 years old, while the mothers were about 40 +/- 4 years old. After adapter ligation with NEBNext reagents, the libraries were sequenced on Illumina HiSeq 2000 with 100+100 nt paired-end reads. To prevent cross-contamination, the mother and child libraries were prepared a month apart and were sequenced in separate runs. Each donor had between 500,000 and 2,000,000 distinct TCR beta clonotypes identified. Naive TCR beta clonotypes were estimated from low-frequency clonotypes matched to each donor's FACS-determined naive share, without sorting.

Source material: blood. The rearrangement combines TRBV12-3 or TRBV12-4 with TRBJ1-3, with the D gene uncertain. The TCR originated in a boy aged 5-17 years in good health. CDR3 sequence: CASQFSGNTIYF. The nucleotide sequence is given as TGTGCCAGCCAGTTCTCTGGAAACACCATATATTTT.